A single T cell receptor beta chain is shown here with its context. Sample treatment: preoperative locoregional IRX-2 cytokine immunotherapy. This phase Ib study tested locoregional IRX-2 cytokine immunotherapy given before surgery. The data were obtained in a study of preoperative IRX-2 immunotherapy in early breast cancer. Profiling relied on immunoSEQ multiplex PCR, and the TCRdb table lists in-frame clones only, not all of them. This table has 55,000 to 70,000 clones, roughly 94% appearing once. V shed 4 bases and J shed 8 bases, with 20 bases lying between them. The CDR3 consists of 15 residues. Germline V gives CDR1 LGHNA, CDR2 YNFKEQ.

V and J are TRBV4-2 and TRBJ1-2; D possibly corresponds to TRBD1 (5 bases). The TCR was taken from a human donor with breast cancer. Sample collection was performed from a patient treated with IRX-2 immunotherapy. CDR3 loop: CASSPRKIAGNGYTF. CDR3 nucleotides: TGTGCCAGCAGCCCTCGCAAGATCGCAGGGAACGGCTACACCTTC.